Following are 15 T cell receptor beta chains from one sample sequenced in a study of naive and memory T cell subsets. General observations from the study: Naive repertoires, especially CD8, held a few larger clonotypes, possibly memory cells re-expressing CD45RA.

These TCRs' antigens remain unknown. The beta constant-region primer was an equimolar mix of two oligonucleotides covering TRBC1 and TRBC2. Nested alpha and beta constant-region primers with the SP2 primer drove four PCR rounds on ligated cDNA. TCRdb passed the UMI-ligation and nested PCR reads through MiXCR, listing each CDR3 protein once. The sample carries about 90,000 distinct CDR3 sequences, 10% to 12% recorded once. Input material: naive CD4+ T cells from blood. All receptors derive from a human donor in good health.

The J gene is TRBJ1-2, the V gene TRBV20-1; D uncertain. Germline V CDR1 and CDR2: DFQATT, SNEGSKA (reference sequence). Deletions cut 6 bases from V and 2 bases from J, with 10 bases between. This CDR3 region has 12 residues. This CDR3 is CSASTGNYGYTF. The CDR3 DNA reads as TGCAGTGCGAGTACTGGCAACTATGGCTACACCTTC.

This clonotype has just a few counts. The rearrangement uses TRBV30 and TRBJ2-2, with TRBD2 as a possible D gene (5 bases). This CDR3 has 13 residues. V was pared by 0 bases and J by 5 bases, with 7 bases between. Germline V gene sequence: CDR1 GTSNPN, CDR2 SVGIG (reference sequence). The CDR3 reads CAWSVRRTGELFF. CDR3 bases: TGTGCCTGGAGTGTACGGAGGACCGGGGAGCTGTTTTTT.

This chain links TRBV5-5 with TRBJ2-3; D might be TRBD1 (5 bases). V was shortened by 4 bases and J by 5 bases, with 14 bases between the two germline ends. The germline gives CDR1 SGHKS, CDR2 YYEKEE (reference sequence). The CDR3 is 14 residues long. CDR3 sequence (DNA): TGTGCCAGCAGCCTATCCTATACAGGAGATACGCAGTATTTT. This codes for CASSLSYTGDTQYF. The full variable domain, with the rest looked up from reference TRBV5-5 and TRBJ2-3, is DAGVTQSPTHLIKTRGQQVTLRCSPISGHKSVSWYQQVLGQGPQFIFQYYEKEERGRGNFPDRFSARQFPNYSSELNVNALLLGDSALYLCASSLSYTGDTQYFGPGTRLTVL.

There are a few counts of this clonotype. The V call is TRBV7-6, the J call TRBJ2-5; D uncertain. The CDR3 length is 13 residues. Trimming took off 2 bases at V and 2 bases at J, with 6 bases between the two ends. Germline V CDR1 and CDR2: SGHVS, FNYEAQ. CDR3 DNA: TGTGCCAGCAGCTTAAGGCAGCAAGAGACCCAGTACTTC. Protein product: CASSLRQQETQYF.

As DNA, the CDR3 is TGTGCCATCAGTCCCTTCTCTGGAAACACCATATATTTT. Protein product: CAISPFSGNTIYF. This sequence joins TRBV10-3 and TRBJ1-3; unclear D gene. The V end lost 5 bases, the J end lost 0 bases, and 5 bases lay between the germline ends. Germline CDR1 reads ENHRY; CDR2 reads SYGVKD. There are 13 residues in the CDR3.

This clonotype was detected many times. The chain recombines TRBV12-3 or TRBV12-4 with TRBJ2-3; D is possibly TRBD1 or TRBD2 (7 bases each). The CDR3 covers 15 residues. V shed 5 bases and J shed 3 bases, with 15 bases lying between them. The CDR3 nucleotides are TGTGCCAGCAGTGGCAGGGGGGGAGCAACAGATACGCAGTATTTT. It encodes CASSGRGGATDTQYF.

This clonotype was picked up a small number of times. The CDR3 nucleotides read TGTGCCAGCAGCCAGAACAGGGGACGTTCACCCCTCCACTTT. As protein: CASSQNRGRSPLHF. This chain connects TRBV7-2 to TRBJ1-6; 7 bases are a match to TRBD1. With V trimmed by 5 bases and J by 9 bases, 7 bases remained unmatched. CDR1 and CDR2 (germline): SGHTA, FQGNSA. CDR3 length: 14 residues.

The chain employs TRBV6-4 and TRBJ1-1; 8 nucleotides agree with TRBD1. V shed 6 bases and J 1 base; nucleotides not matched to a gene: 1. The CDR3 has 13 residues. Germline CDR1 MRHNA, CDR2 SNTAGT. CDR3 region: CASRDRENTEAFF. CDR3 DNA sequence: TGTGCCAGCAGGGACAGGGAGAACACTGAAGCTTTCTTT.

V usage is TRBV28 and J usage is TRBJ1-2; maybe TRBD1 (5 bases). Trimming removed 2 bases at V and 8 bases at J, with 12 bases between. The germline V gene encodes CDR1 MDHEN and CDR2 SYDVKM. The CDR3 contains 13 residues. As DNA, the CDR3 is TGTGCCAGCAGTTTAAGGTCGGGGGTCGGCTACACCTTC. Translating gives CASSLRSGVGYTF.

V gene TRBV6-2 or TRBV6-3 combines with J gene TRBJ2-3, with D possibly TRBD2 on 6 matching bases. Trimming took off 7 bases at V and 1 base at J, with 9 bases between the two ends. Germline CDR1 reads MNHEY; CDR2 reads SVGEGT. The CDR3 has 13 amino acids. The CDR3 DNA reads TGTGCCAGCATACGCGGGGGCACAGATACGCAGTATTTT. Its protein is CASIRGGTDTQYF.

This chain joins TRBV28 and TRBJ2-7; TRBD2 matches 16 bases. Germline-derived CDR1 and CDR2 are MDHEN and SYDVKM. V was pared by 5 bases and J by 4 bases, with 14 bases of the junction left unmatched. There are 19 residues in the CDR3. CDR3: CASSTTLGLAGGLRYEQYF. The DNA for the CDR3 is TGTGCCAGCAGTACCACCCTGGGACTAGCGGGGGGGCTAAGGTACGAGCAGTACTTC.

The chain has TRBV20-1 and TRBJ1-1; D unclear. Trimming left V 4 bases short and J 11 bases short, with 20 bases between. The CDR3 length is 13 residues. Germline loops: CDR1 DFQATT, CDR2 SNEGSKA (reference sequence). The CDR3, as DNA: TGCAGTGCTAAAGAGGCAGGAGCTTCGATCGCTTTCTTT. Amino acid sequence: CSAKEAGASIAFF.

The chain joins TRBV3-1 to TRBJ2-4; TRBD2 agrees at 8 bases. The V and J ends lost 3 bases and 9 bases, in that order; junction bases with no gene match: 13. The CDR3 is made up of 16 amino acids. CDR1 is LGHDT, CDR2 YNNKEL, per germline (reference sequence). In DNA form, the CDR3 reads TGTGCCAGCAGCCAGGAACTAGCGGTCCTAGGTGGCATTCAGTACTTC. It specifies CASSQELAVLGGIQYF.

Points on this clonotype: A clone one base away is much larger, so this may be a read error. The chain couples TRBV12-3 or TRBV12-4 to TRBJ1-6, with D unresolved. The CDR3 is 16 residues long. CDR3 coding DNA: TGTGCCAGCAGTTTTTCTTTGAAAGGACGGAATTCAACCCTCCACTTT. Protein: CASSFSLKGRNSTLHF.

This chain links TRBV2 with TRBJ2-3; D tentatively reads TRBD1 or TRBD2 (6 bases each). The ends were cut back, 3 bases at V and 4 bases at J, with 14 bases in the middle. The germline V gene has CDR1 SNHLY and CDR2 FYNNEI. The length of the CDR3 is 15 residues. CDR3 DNA sequence: TGTGCCAGCAGTGAGGGGGGCTTTACCCCAGATACGCAGTATTTT. Translating it yields CASSEGGFTPDTQYF.